This TCR beta chain was captured in a study of T cell repertoires in cytomegalovirus infection. Looking at the study overall: Based on public TCR beta signatures, there were indications of CMV infection and of a matching HLA type.

The germline V gene encodes CDR1 MNHEY and CDR2 SMNVEV (reference sequence). Losses at the gene ends were 6 bases for V and 2 bases for J; bases not matched to a gene: 3. The length of the CDR3 is 14 residues. Study-wide results and caveats: Ex vivo, HLA-C-restricted CMV-specific TCR beta clonotypes prevailed over the rest of the response. Summed public TCR beta family frequency identified CMV carriers bearing the relevant HLA.

From the reads, TCRdb called clonotypes with MiXCR, one entry per CDR3 protein. Here the sample spans approximately 500,000 distinct CDR3 sequences, around 11% being singletons. This clonotype was seen many times. Its antigen is as yet unknown. Source material: PBMCs. The TCR comes from a human donor in good health (CMV status not recorded). Some clones in this sample may be carry-over from other donors' samples. This chain uses TRBV27 with TRBJ1-3; 8 positions match TRBD1. DNA for the CDR3: TGTGCCAGCAGCCGGACAGGGCCTGGAAACACCATATATTTT. It codes for CASSRTGPGNTIYF.